This TCR beta chain was sequenced during a study of response to subunit inactivated influenza vaccine. V was pared by 0 bases and J by 2 bases, with 13 bases between. The CDR3 has 16 amino acids. Per germline, CDR1 SGHTA and CDR2 FQGTGA. Using its own MiXCR run on the RT-PCR reads, TCRdb lists one record per CDR3 protein. The table records a few hundred thousand distinct CDR3 sequences, less than 25% of them present only once. This TCR derives from a man aged 50 to 69 who received an inactivated influenza vaccine. The chain couples TRBV7-3 to TRBJ1-1; maybe TRBD1 (5 bases). Sequencing was performed on PBMCs from blood, taken around 22 months after vaccination. CDR3 loop: CASSLTSRASNTEAFF. The CDR3, as DNA: TGTGCCAGCAGCTTAACGTCCAGGGCGTCAAACACTGAAGCTTTCTTT.